Shown below are 10 T cell receptor beta chains from a single sample sequenced in a study of human T cells and chemical hapten exposure. TCRdb reanalysed the RACE reads using MiXCR and keeps one entry per CDR3 protein. The sample yields about 380,000 distinct CDR3 sequences, around 5% seen once. As to time point: patch test 1, 2 weeks after DPC sensitization. Treatment given: therapeutic diphenylcyclopropenone sensitization with weekly scalp DPC. Sequencing used whole blood, obtained in connection with sensitization to the hapten diphenylcyclopropenone (DPC). The receptors derive from a woman in her forties or fifties with alopecia areata. Some clones in this sample may be carry-over from other donors' samples.

This clonotype was seen ten or more times. The chain is built from TRBV20-1 and TRBJ1-6; D ambiguous. V was cut by 2 bases and J by 0 bases, with 8 bases left in between. Per germline, CDR1 DFQATT and CDR2 SNEGSKA (reference sequence). The CDR3 consists of 15 residues. The CDR3 nucleotides are TGCAGTGCTAGACGCGGGAGCTCCTATAATTCACCCCTCCACTTT. Its translation: CSARRGSSYNSPLHF.

This clonotype was seen a handful of times. The chain links TRBV12-3 or TRBV12-4 to TRBJ1-1; D may be TRBD1 (5 bases). This CDR3 contains 17 residues. V was cut by 3 bases and J by 0 bases, with 17 bases left in between. This CDR3 reads CASSFGIPGVVNTEAFF. CDR3 sequence (DNA): TGTGCCAGCAGTTTCGGGATCCCGGGGGTAGTGAACACTGAAGCTTTCTTT.

This clonotype has at least ten counts. The chain links TRBV6-6 to TRBJ1-5; 7 nucleotides agree with TRBD1. CDR1 is MNHNY, CDR2 SVGAGI, per germline (reference sequence). The V gene end was trimmed by 8 bases and the J gene end by 2 bases; junction bases not matched to a gene: 12. The CDR3 totals 16 residues. In DNA form, the CDR3 reads TGTGCCAGCGGAACTAACAGGGGAAGGGGCAATCAGCCCCAGCATTTT. Amino acid sequence: CASGTNRGRGNQPQHF.

This clonotype was seen at least ten times. The chain is built from TRBV6-1 and TRBJ2-1; D is ambiguous. The CDR3 is 10 amino acids. V was shortened by 2 bases and J by 12 bases, with 5 bases between the two germline ends. Germline V CDR1 and CDR2: MNHNS, SASEGT. The DNA of the CDR3 is TGTGCCAGCAGTGAAAGAGGGCAGTTCTTC. Its translation: CASSERGQFF.

CDR3: CASSERSGTDTQYF. The CDR3 region has the DNA TGTGCCAGCAGTGAAAGGTCGGGCACAGATACGCAGTATTTT. The V and J genes are TRBV6-1 and TRBJ2-3, with D unclear. The CDR3 is 14 residues long. The V end was cut by 2 bases, the J end by 1 base, with 7 bases between. Germline V lookup: CDR1 MNHNS, CDR2 SASEGT.

This clonotype was seen repeatedly, ten times or more. The V gene is TRBV7-9, the J gene TRBJ2-7; D not resolved. V was pared by 4 bases and J by 6 bases, with 19 bases between. Germline loops: CDR1 SEHNR, CDR2 FQNEAQ (reference sequence). The CDR3 is made up of 15 amino acids. CDR3 protein: CASSSGLWSRSEQYF. The CDR3 DNA sequence: TGTGCCAGCAGCTCTGGCCTTTGGTCTCGGTCCGAGCAGTACTTC.

This clonotype occurred a few times. V and J are TRBV18 and TRBJ1-1; D unclear. The CDR3 runs to 12 residues. V shed 3 bases and J shed 3 bases, with 5 bases lying between them. Germline V CDR1 and CDR2: KGHSH, LQKENI. The CDR3 DNA reads as TGTGCCAGCTCACCGGAGGACACTGAAGCTTTCTTT. Translation gives CASSPEDTEAFF.

The table lists this clonotype with many counts. The chain joins TRBV4-1 to TRBJ2-7; 8 nucleotides match TRBD1. The ends lost 8 bases at V and 7 bases at J; junction bases unmatched: 10. The V gene's germline CDR1 is MGHRA and CDR2 YSYEKL. There are 13 residues in the CDR3. The chain's CDR3 is CASGTGPPKEQYF. In DNA form, the CDR3 reads TGCGCCAGCGGGACAGGTCCGCCTAAGGAGCAGTACTTC.

For this clonotype: The junction does not match germline at one end; this may be a read error. The chain carries TRBV5-6 and TRBJ1-1; D not certain. CDR1 and CDR2 (germline): SGHDT, YYEEEE. The CDR3 sequence is 13 residues long. The chain's CDR3 is CVSGWQLNTEAFF. The CDR3 DNA reads TGTGTCAGCGGATGGCAGTTGAACACTGAAGCTTTCTTT.

Many counts were recorded for this clonotype. V usage is TRBV12-3 or TRBV12-4 and J usage is TRBJ1-1; TRBD1 might be the D (5 bases). This CDR3 has 13 amino acids. Between the trimmed V and J ends, which lost 3 bases and 6 bases, there was a span of 11 bases. CDR3 amino acids: CASSLMGVPEAFF. CDR3 nucleotides: TGTGCCAGCAGTTTGATGGGGGTTCCTGAAGCTTTCTTT.